The clone carrying this T cell receptor beta chain was detected ten times or more. The antigen remains undetermined. It was RNA transcripts that yielded the amplified TCR beta CDR3 regions. HTBI primers were used for first-round RT-PCR of the TCR CDR3. TCRdb re-called the multiplex PCR reads with MiXCR, one entry per CDR3 protein. This sample has about 59,000 distinct CDR3 sequences; around 50% occur once, and the top ten carry 3% to 4%. This CDR3 has 16 residues. In germline, CDR1 is MDHEN, CDR2 SYDVKM. V was trimmed by 6 bases and J by 2 bases, leaving 19 bases between them. Patients with ophthalmopathy all had a Clinical Activity Score of at least 3, a NOSPECS grade of at least 4 and duration under 3 months. Based on clinical symptoms, serum thyroxine and TRAb, thyroid ultrasound and orbital computed tomography, diagnoses were reached. The data originate from a study of T cells in Graves' hyperthyroidism and ophthalmopathy. General observations from the study: Most clonotypes expanded in thyroid above 0.001 were likewise present in blood. Stable hyperthyroidism was told apart from ophthalmopathy by a model built on 13 V-J features.

The sequencing sample was made of blood. The clonotype originates from a woman aged 60-70 years with Graves' ophthalmopathy. The chain recombines TRBV28 with TRBJ1-2, with a tentative D call TRBD1 (6 bases). DNA of the CDR3: TGTGCCAGCAGCCCCGTGGACAGACAGAGCAACTATGGCTACACCTTC. It encodes CASSPVDRQSNYGYTF.